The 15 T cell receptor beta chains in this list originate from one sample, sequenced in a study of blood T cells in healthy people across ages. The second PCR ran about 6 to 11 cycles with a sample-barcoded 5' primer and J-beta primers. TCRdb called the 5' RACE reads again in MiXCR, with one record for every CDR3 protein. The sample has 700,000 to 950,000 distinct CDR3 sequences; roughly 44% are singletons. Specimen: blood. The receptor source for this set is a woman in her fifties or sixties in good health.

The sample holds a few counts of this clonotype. CDR3 DNA: TGTGCCAGCATCACGGGGACGAACACTGAAGCTTTCTTT. Its translation: CASITGTNTEAFF. The chain has TRBV12-3 or TRBV12-4 and TRBJ1-1; possible D gene TRBD1, 5 bases. The CDR3 has 13 amino acids. V gave up 7 bases and J gave up 1 base, with 10 bases separating them.

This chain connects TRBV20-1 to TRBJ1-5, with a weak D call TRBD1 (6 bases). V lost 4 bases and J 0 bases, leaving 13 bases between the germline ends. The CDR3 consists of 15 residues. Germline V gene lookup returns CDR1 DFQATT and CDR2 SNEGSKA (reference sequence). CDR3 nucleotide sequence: TGCAGTGCTACCGGGGACACGAATAGCAATCAGCCCCAGCATTTT. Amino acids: CSATGDTNSNQPQHF.

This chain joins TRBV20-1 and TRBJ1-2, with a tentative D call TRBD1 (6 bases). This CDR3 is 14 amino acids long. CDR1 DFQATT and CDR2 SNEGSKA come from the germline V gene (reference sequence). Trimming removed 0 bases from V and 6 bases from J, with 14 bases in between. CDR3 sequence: CSARDGGAVDGYTF. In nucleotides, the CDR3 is TGCAGTGCTAGAGACGGGGGGGCTGTGGATGGCTACACCTTC.

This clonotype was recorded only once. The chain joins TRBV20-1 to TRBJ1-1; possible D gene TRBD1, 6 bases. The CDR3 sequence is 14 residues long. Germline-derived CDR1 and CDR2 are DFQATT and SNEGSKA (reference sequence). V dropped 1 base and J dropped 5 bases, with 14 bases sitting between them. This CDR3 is CSARVLTGWTEAFF. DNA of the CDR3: TGCAGTGCTAGAGTCCTTACAGGGTGGACTGAAGCTTTCTTT.

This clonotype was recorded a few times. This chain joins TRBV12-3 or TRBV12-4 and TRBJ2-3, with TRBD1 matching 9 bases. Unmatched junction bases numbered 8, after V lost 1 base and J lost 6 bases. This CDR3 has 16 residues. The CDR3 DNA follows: TGTGCCAGCAGTTTAGTAAGGGGACAGGGAGGGGATACGCAGTATTTT. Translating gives CASSLVRGQGGDTQYF.

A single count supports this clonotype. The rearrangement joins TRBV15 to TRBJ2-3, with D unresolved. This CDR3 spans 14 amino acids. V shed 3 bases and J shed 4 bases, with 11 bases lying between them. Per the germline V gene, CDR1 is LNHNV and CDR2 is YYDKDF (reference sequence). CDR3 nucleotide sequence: TGTGCCACCAGCAGTCTCCCCTTGTCAGATACGCAGTATTTT. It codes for CATSSLPLSDTQYF.

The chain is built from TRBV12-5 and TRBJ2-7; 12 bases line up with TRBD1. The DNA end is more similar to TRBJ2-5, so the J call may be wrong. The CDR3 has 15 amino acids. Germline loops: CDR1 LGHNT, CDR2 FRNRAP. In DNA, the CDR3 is TGTGCTAGTGGTTCGGGACAGGGGGCAAAAGAGACCCAGTACTTC. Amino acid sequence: CASGSGQGAKETQYF.

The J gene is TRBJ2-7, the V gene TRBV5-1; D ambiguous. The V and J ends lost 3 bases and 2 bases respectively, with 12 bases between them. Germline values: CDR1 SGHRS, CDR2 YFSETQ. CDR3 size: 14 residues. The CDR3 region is CASSSPSDPYEQYF. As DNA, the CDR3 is TGCGCCAGCAGCTCCCCCAGCGATCCCTACGAGCAGTACTTC. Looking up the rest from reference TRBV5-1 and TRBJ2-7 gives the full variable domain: KAGVTQTPRYLIKTRGQQVTLSCSPISGHRSVSWYQQTPGQGLQFLFEYFSETQRNKGNFPGRFSGRQFSNSRSEMNVSTLELGDSALYLCASSSPSDPYEQYFGPGTRLTVT.

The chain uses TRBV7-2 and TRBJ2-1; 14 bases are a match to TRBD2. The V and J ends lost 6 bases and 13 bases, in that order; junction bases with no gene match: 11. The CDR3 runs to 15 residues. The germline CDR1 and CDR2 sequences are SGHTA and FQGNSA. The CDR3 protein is CASSPPGLAGGGQFF. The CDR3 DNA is TGTGCCAGCAGTCCCCCTGGACTAGCGGGAGGCGGACAGTTCTTC.

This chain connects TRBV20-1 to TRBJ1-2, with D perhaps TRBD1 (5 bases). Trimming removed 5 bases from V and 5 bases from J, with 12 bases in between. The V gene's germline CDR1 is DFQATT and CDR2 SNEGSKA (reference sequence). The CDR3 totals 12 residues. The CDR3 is CSAAGSQYGYTF. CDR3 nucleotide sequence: TGCAGTGCTGCAGGGTCGCAATATGGCTACACCTTC.

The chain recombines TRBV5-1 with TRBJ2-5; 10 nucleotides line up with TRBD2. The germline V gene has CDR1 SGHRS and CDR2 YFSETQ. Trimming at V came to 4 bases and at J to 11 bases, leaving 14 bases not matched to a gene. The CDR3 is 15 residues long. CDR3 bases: TGCGCCAGCAGCCAAGGAGCTAGCGGGGGAGGTGAGCAGTACTTC. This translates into CASSQGASGGGEQYF. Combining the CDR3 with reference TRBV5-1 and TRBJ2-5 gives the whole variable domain KAGVTQTPRYLIKTRGQQVTLSCSPISGHRSVSWYQQTPGQGLQFLFEYFSETQRNKGNFPGRFSGRQFSNSRSEMNVSTLELGDSALYLCASSQGASGGGEQYFGPGTRLLVL.

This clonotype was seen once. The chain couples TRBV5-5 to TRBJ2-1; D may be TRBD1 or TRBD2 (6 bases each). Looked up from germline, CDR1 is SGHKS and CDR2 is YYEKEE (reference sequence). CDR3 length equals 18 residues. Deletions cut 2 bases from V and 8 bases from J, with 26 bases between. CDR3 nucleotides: TGTGCCAGCAGCTTCCAACAGGGAAGTCGGGAGACGTATGATGAGCAGTTCTTC. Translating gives CASSFQQGSRETYDEQFF.

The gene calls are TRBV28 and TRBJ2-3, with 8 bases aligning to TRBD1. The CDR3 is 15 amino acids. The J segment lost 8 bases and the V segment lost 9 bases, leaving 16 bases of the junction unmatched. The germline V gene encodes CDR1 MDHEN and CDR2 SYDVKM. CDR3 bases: TGTGCCAGTCAAATTCAGGGGGCGTCGGAAGGTACGCAGTATTTT. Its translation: CASQIQGASEGTQYF.

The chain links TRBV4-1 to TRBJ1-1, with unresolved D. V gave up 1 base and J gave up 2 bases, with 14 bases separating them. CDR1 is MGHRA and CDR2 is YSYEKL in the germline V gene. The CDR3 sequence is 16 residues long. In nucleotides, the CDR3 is TGCGCCAGCAGCCAAGTGGGGAGGGAACTCAACACTGAAGCTTTCTTT. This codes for CASSQVGRELNTEAFF.

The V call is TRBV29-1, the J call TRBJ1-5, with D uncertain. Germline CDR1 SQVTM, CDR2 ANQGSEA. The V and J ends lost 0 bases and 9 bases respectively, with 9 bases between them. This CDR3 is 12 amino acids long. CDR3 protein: CSVEEGGGPQHF. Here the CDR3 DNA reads TGCAGCGTTGAAGAGGGTGGAGGGCCCCAGCATTTT.